The next 8 T cell receptor beta chains were all read from a single sample in a study of CD8 T cells in ankylosing spondylitis. One entry per CDR3 protein results from TCRdb running MiXCR on the 5' RACE reads. The sample shows approximately 240,000 distinct CDR3 sequences, approximately 24% of them seen only once. The specimen was blood, either unsorted or a sorted T cell fraction (not recorded which). Source of these receptors: a male donor with ankylosing spondylitis or in good health (not recorded which).

The chain carries TRBV3-1 and TRBJ2-7; 9 bases are shared with TRBD1. The germline CDR1 and CDR2 sequences are LGHDT and YNNKEL (reference sequence). The ends lost 3 bases at V and 8 bases at J; junction bases unmatched: 14. The CDR3 has 16 residues. The CDR3 region is CASSQKRVGQGHKQYF. Here the CDR3 DNA reads TGTGCCAGCAGCCAGAAGAGAGTAGGACAGGGGCATAAGCAGTACTTC.

This clonotype was seen ten or more times. The chain has TRBV20-1 and TRBJ2-1; 9 bases are a match to TRBD2. V shed 3 bases and J 7 bases; nucleotides not matched to a gene: 13. The CDR3 is made up of 16 amino acids. CDR1 and CDR2 (germline): DFQATT, SNEGSKA (reference sequence). CDR3 sequence: CSASGSASGGSNEQFF. The CDR3 nucleotides read TGCAGTGCTAGTGGTTCCGCGAGCGGGGGGTCGAATGAGCAGTTCTTC.

This clonotype turned up a few times. The V and J genes are TRBV7-6 and TRBJ1-3; unclear D gene. CDR1 SGHVS and CDR2 FNYEAQ come from the germline V gene. Trimming pared 1 base from V and 0 bases from J, leaving 4 bases between. The CDR3 is 14 residues long. The chain's CDR3 is CASSLDFSGNTIYF. The DNA for the CDR3 is TGTGCCAGCAGCTTAGACTTCTCTGGAAACACCATATATTTT.

About this clonotype itself: This may stem from a read error, because a much larger clone lies one nucleotide away. The chain is built from TRBV20-1 and TRBJ2-3; TRBD2 matches at 10 bases. This CDR3 is built from 16 residues. Germline V gives CDR1 DFQATT, CDR2 SNEGSKA (reference sequence). After removal of 6 bases from V and 0 bases from J, the junction contained 9 bases not matched to a gene. Here the CDR3 DNA reads TGCAGTGCCACCGGGATTAGCGGGGGGAGCACAGATACGCAGTATTTT. As protein: CSATGISGGSTDTQYF.

Notes on this clonotype: Compared with germline, one end of the junction differs, possibly owing to a read error. This sequence joins TRBV23-1 and TRBJ2-7, with D hard to call. TRBV23-1 is an ORF, with its function uncertain. This CDR3 region has 15 residues. This chain's CDR3 is CASGQSLSVVYEQYF. The CDR3 DNA reads as TGCGCCAGCGGTCAGTCCCTGAGTGTGGTCTACGAGCAGTACTTC.

The V call is TRBV18, the J call TRBJ2-7, with D unresolved. This CDR3 has 13 amino acids. Trimming removed 3 bases at V and 3 bases at J, with 9 bases between. The germline V gene has CDR1 KGHSH and CDR2 LQKENI. CDR3 amino acids: CASSPRSNYEQYF. CDR3 bases: TGTGCCAGCTCACCGCGCAGCAACTACGAGCAGTACTTC. Drawing the rest from reference TRBV18 and TRBJ2-7, the complete variable domain is NAGVMQNPRHLVRRRGQEARLRCSPMKGHSHVYWYRQLPEEGLKFMVYLQKENIIDESGMPKERFSAEFPKEGPSILRIQQVVRGDSAAYFCASSPRSNYEQYFGPGTRLTVT.

The chain is built from TRBV12-3 or TRBV12-4 and TRBJ2-1, with 9 positions matching TRBD2. CDR3 length: 16 residues. V trimming: 5 bases; J trimming: 9 bases; junction bases outside the gene matches: 14. This CDR3 reads CASSRSLSGGPGEQFF. CDR3 DNA sequence: TGTGCCAGCAGTAGATCCTTAAGCGGGGGGCCGGGTGAGCAGTTCTTC.

As DNA, the CDR3 is TGTGCCAGCAGTTGGACTAGCGGTTCGGATACGCAGTATTTT. As protein: CASSWTSGSDTQYF. This chain uses TRBV12-3 or TRBV12-4 with TRBJ2-3; 10 bases are a match to TRBD2. Trimming took 4 bases from V and 6 from J; bases not matched to a gene: 4. CDR3 length: 14 residues.